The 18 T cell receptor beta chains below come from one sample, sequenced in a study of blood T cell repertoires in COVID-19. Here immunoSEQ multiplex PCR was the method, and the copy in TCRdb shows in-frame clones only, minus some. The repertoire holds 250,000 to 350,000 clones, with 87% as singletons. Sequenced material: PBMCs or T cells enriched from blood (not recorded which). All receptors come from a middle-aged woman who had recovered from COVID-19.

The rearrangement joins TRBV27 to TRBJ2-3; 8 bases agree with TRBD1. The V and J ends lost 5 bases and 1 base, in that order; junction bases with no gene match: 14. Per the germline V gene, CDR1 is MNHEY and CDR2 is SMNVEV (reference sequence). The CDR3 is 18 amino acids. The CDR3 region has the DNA TGTGCCAGCAGTCCCCAATCGACCGGGACAGGCCGCACAGATACGCAGTATTTT. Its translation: CASSPQSTGTGRTDTQYF.

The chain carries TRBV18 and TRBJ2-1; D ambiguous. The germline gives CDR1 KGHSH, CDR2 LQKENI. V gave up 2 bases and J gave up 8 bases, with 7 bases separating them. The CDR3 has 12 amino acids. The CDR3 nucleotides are TGTGCCAGCTCACCAGGAGTGGATGAGCAGTTCTTC. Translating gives CASSPGVDEQFF.

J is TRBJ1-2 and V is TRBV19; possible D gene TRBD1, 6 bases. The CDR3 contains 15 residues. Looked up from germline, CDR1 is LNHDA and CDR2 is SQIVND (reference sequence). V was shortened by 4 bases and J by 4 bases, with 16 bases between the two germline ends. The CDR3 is CASSTPTGGAYGYTF. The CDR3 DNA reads TGTGCCAGTAGTACCCCGACAGGCGGTGCCTATGGCTACACCTTC.

The CDR3 is CASSQVPREYNEQFF. CDR3 nucleotide sequence: TGTGCCAGCAGCCAAGTCCCGCGGGAGTACAATGAGCAGTTCTTC. The chain is built from TRBV14 and TRBJ2-1; TRBD2 matches 7 bases. In germline, CDR1 is SGHDN, CDR2 FVKESK. This CDR3 comprises 15 residues. J was trimmed by 4 bases and V by 1 base; bases with no gene match: 4.

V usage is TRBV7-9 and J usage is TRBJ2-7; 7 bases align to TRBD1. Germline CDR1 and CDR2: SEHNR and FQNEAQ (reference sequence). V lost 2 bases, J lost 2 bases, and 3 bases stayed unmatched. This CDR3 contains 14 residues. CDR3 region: CASSLTGTAYEQYF. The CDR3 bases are TGTGCCAGCAGCTTAACAGGGACAGCCTACGAGCAGTACTTC.

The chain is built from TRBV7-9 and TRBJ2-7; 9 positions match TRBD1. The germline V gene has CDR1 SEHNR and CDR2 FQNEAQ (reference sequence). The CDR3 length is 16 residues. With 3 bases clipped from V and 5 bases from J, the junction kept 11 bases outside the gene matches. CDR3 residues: CASSFQAGTGFHEQYF. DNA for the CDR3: TGTGCCAGCAGCTTCCAAGCCGGGACAGGGTTCCACGAGCAGTACTTC.

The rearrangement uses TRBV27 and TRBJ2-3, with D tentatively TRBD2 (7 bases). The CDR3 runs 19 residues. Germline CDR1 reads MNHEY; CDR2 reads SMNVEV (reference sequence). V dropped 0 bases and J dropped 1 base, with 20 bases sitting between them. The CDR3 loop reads CASSLSIKSGGARTDTQYF. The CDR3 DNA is TGTGCCAGCAGTTTATCGATAAAATCGGGGGGCGCCCGCACAGATACGCAGTATTTT.

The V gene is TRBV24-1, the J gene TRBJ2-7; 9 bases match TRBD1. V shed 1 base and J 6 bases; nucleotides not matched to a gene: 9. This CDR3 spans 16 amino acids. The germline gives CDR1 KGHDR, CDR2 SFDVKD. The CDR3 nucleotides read TGTGCCACCAGTGATTTCTCCGGGACAGGGAGTCGCGAGCAGTACTTC. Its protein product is CATSDFSGTGSREQYF.

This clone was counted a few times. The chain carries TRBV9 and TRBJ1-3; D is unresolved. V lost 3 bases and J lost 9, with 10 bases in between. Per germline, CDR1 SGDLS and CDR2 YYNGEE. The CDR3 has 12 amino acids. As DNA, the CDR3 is TGTGCCAGCAGCGAGGACTACTCCACCATATATTTT. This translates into CASSEDYSTIYF. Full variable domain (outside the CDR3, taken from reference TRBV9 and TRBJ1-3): DSGVTQTPKHLITATGQRVTLRCSPRSGDLSVYWYQQSLDQGLQFLIQYYNGEERAKGNILERFSAQQFPDLHSELNLSSLELGDSALYFCASSEDYSTIYFGEGSWLTVV.

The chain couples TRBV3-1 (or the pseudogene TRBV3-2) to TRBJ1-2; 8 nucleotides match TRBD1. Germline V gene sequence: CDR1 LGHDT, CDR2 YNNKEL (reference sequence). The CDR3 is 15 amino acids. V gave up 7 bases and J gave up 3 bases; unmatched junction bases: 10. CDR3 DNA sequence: TGTGCCAGCACCCACTCAGGGGGCAAGGACTATGGCTACACCTTC. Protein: CASTHSGGKDYGYTF.

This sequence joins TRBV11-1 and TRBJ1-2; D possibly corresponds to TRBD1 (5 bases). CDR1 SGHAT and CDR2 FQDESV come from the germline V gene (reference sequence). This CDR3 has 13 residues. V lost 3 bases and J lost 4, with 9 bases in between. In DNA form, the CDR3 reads TGTGCCAGCAGCTTTGACAGATCCTATGGCTACACCTTC. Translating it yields CASSFDRSYGYTF.

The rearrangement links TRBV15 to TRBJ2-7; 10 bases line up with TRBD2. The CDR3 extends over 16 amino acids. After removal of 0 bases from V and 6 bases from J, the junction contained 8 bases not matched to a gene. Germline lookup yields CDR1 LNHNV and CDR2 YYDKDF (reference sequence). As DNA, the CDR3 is TGTGCCACCAGCAGAGAGGCAGCGGGAGGGCCGGGCGAGCAGTACTTC. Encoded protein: CATSREAAGGPGEQYF.

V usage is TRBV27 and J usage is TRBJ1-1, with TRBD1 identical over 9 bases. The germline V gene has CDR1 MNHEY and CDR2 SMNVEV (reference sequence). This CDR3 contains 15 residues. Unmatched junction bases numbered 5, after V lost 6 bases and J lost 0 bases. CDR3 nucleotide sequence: TGTGCCAGCAGGGGACAGGGTCTCATGAACACTGAAGCTTTCTTT. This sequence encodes CASRGQGLMNTEAFF.

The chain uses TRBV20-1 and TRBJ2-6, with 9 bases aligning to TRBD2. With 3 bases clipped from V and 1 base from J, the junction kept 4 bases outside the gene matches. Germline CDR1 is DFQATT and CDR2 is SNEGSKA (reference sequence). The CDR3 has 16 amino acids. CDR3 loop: CSASSREGSGANVLTF. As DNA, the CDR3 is TGCAGTGCTAGTTCGCGGGAGGGTTCTGGGGCCAACGTCCTGACTTTC.

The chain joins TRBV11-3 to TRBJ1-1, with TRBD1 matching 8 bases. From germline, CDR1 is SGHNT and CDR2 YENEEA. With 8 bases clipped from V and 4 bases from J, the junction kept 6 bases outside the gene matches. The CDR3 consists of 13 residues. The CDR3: CASSDRVGTEAFF. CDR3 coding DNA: TGTGCCAGCTCGGACAGGGTGGGCACTGAAGCTTTCTTT. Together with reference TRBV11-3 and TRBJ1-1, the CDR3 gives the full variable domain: EAGVVQSPRYKIIEKKQPVAFWCNPISGHNTLYWYLQNLGQGPELLIRYENEEAVDDSQLPKDRFSAERLKGVDSTLKIQPAELGDSAVYLCASSDRVGTEAFFGQGTRLTVV.

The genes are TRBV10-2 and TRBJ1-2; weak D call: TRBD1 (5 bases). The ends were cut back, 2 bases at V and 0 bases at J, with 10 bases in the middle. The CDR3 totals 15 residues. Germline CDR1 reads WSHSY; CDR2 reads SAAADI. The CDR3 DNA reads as TGCGCCAGCAGTGAGCTCCGGACATCTAACTATGGCTACACCTTC. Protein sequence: CASSELRTSNYGYTF.

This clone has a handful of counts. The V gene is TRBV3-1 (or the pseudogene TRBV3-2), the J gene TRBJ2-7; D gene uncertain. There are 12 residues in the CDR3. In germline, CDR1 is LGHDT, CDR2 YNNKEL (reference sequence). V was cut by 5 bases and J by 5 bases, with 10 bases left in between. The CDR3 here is CASSAVGHEQYF. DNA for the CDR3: TGTGCCAGCAGCGCCGTGGGCCACGAGCAGTACTTC.

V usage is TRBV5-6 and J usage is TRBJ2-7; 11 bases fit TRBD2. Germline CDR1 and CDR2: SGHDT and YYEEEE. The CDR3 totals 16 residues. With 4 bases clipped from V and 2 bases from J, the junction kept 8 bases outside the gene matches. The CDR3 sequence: CASSRFGLAGTYEQYF. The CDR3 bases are TGTGCCAGCAGCCGCTTCGGACTAGCGGGCACCTACGAGCAGTACTTC.